The T cell receptor beta chain under discussion was sequenced for a study of CD8 T cells in Susac syndrome. An amount of RNA that ranged from roughly 0.5 to 1 ug was reverse transcribed with random hexamers. One entry per CDR3 protein results from TCRdb running MiXCR on the immunoSEQ multiplex PCR reads. The repertoire holds around 170,000 distinct CDR3 sequences, with 85% to 95% as singletons. CDR1 LGHNA and CDR2 YNFKEQ come from the germline V gene. V lost 0 bases to trimming and J lost 4 bases, with 9 bases between them. The CDR3 contains 14 residues. Sequencing of TCR beta drew on CD8+ and CD4+ T cells from blood. While CD8+ and CD4+ T cells were isolated negatively, TEMRA cells were enriched by FACS.

The V gene is TRBV4-2, the J gene TRBJ1-1; no definite D call. The receptor was derived from a human donor with Susac syndrome. Sequenced sample: CD4+ T cells from PBMCs. For the CDR3, the DNA is TGTGCCAGCAGCCAAGATCGGGTAGCCACTGAAGCTTTCTTT. Its protein is CASSQDRVATEAFF.